This T cell receptor (beta chain) was identified in a study of blood T cell repertoires in COVID-19. About the research overall: Whether acute or convalescent, the COVID-19 samples came from the United States, Italy and Spain. T cells, B-cell-depleted T cells, or PBMCs supplied cDNA or gDNA.

Authors' analysis steps: Reference gene primers were amplified, and this amplification served to estimate nucleated cell counts. Generated by immunoSEQ multiplex PCR, the TCRdb table keeps only in-frame clones and is missing some. V and J calls and clone size are as listed in that table; D and trimming were resolved from the DNA. Of around 200,000 clones listed, less than 80% are singletons. Germline CDR1 is MNHNY and CDR2 is SVGAGI (reference sequence). This CDR3 region has 12 residues. The ends were cut back, 7 bases at V and 6 bases at J, with 10 bases in the middle. This clone came up once. The sequence came from a woman between 45 and 65 years old with acute or convalescent COVID-19. The chain carries TRBV6-6 and TRBJ1-5, with D maybe TRBD1 (5 bases). Sequencing was done on a sample of peripheral blood. CDR3 in DNA: TGTGCCAGCACCCCGGGGGGTCAGCCCCAGCATTTT. It is translated as CASTPGGQPQHF.